Below are 10 T cell receptor beta chains sequenced from a single sample in a study of human T cells and chemical hapten exposure. TCRdb called the RACE reads again in MiXCR, with one record for every CDR3 protein. The sample contains about 290,000 distinct CDR3 sequences, 7.5% to 9% of which appear only once. The time point denotes: pre-sensitization, week 0. Treatment reported: therapeutic diphenylcyclopropenone sensitization with weekly scalp DPC. The material was whole blood, obtained in connection with sensitization to the hapten diphenylcyclopropenone (DPC). The receptor source for this set is a man aged 18 to 35 with alopecia areata. Some clones in this sample may be carry-over from other donors' samples.

This clonotype showed up many times. The rearrangement joins TRBV7-9 to TRBJ1-1, with TRBD1 matching over 11 bases. Germline CDR1 reads SEHNR; CDR2 reads FQNEAQ (reference sequence). The CDR3 runs to 16 residues. Trimming took 5 bases from V and 4 from J; bases not matched to a gene: 9. The CDR3 sequence is CASSINVGQGATEAFF. Here the CDR3 DNA reads TGTGCCAGCAGCATTAATGTCGGACAGGGGGCCACTGAAGCTTTCTTT. The entire variable domain, with the rest obtained from reference TRBV7-9 and TRBJ1-1, is as follows: DTGVSQNPRHKITKRGQNVTFRCDPISEHNRLYWYRQTLGQGPEFLTYFQNEAQLEKSRLLSDRFSAERPKGSFSTLEIQRTEQGDSAMYLCASSINVGQGATEAFFGQGTRLTVV.

This clonotype was detected a few times. This sequence joins TRBV7-8 and TRBJ2-2; 9 nucleotides align to TRBD1. Germline V gene sequence: CDR1 SGHVS, CDR2 FQNEAQ. The CDR3 extends over 16 amino acids. V lost 5 bases to trimming and J lost 5 bases; unmatched junction nucleotides: 9. CDR3 nucleotide sequence: TGTGCCAGCAGCCGCTCGGACAGGGGTTGGACCGGGGAGCTGTTTTTT. This codes for CASSRSDRGWTGELFF. Together with reference TRBV7-8 and TRBJ2-2, the CDR3 gives the full variable domain: GAGVSQSPRYKVAKRGQDVALRCDPISGHVSLFWYQQALGQGPEFLTYFQNEAQLDKSGLPSDRFFAERPEGSVSTLKIQRTQQEDSAVYLCASSRSDRGWTGELFFGEGSRLTVL.

This clonotype was recorded once. The genes are TRBV7-8 and TRBJ2-1; D perhaps matches TRBD2 (5 bases). Trimming stripped 4 bases from V and 3 bases from J, with 7 bases between. CDR3 length: 13 amino acids. Per germline, CDR1 SGHVS and CDR2 FQNEAQ. DNA of the CDR3: TGTGCCAGCAGCTCCCGGGACTACAATGAGCAGTTCTTC. Its protein product is CASSSRDYNEQFF.

V usage is TRBV9 and J usage is TRBJ1-1; D not certain. The CDR3 sequence is 12 residues long. Germline values: CDR1 SGDLS, CDR2 YYNGEE. The V end was cut by 6 bases, the J end by 7 bases, with 13 bases between. The CDR3 sequence: CASNSNIGEAFF. The DNA for the CDR3 is TGTGCCAGCAACTCAAACATCGGTGAAGCTTTCTTT.

This clonotype was found a few times. The chain carries TRBV6-5 and TRBJ2-1; 11 bases are a match to TRBD2. The CDR3 is made up of 16 amino acids. Germline V CDR1 and CDR2: MNHEY, SVGAGI. Trimming at V came to 0 bases and at J to 5 bases, leaving 3 bases not matched to a gene. CDR3 sequence: CASSYSTSGGNNEQFF. DNA for the CDR3: TGTGCCAGCAGTTACTCTACTAGCGGGGGAAACAATGAGCAGTTCTTC.

This clonotype appeared a few times. This chain connects TRBV7-3 to TRBJ1-1; D is possibly TRBD1 (6 bases). Germline V CDR1 and CDR2: SGHTA, FQGTGA. CDR3 length: 13 amino acids. V lost 3 bases and J lost 4, with 9 bases in between. The CDR3 sequence is CASSFLGGTEAFF. CDR3 DNA: TGTGCCAGCAGCTTTCTAGGGGGCACTGAAGCTTTCTTT.

DNA of the CDR3: TGTGCCAGCAGTACCAGGGATACGGGCCCTGGGGCCAACGTCCTGACTTTC. It codes for CASSTRDTGPGANVLTF. The chain recombines TRBV27 with TRBJ2-6; a weak D match, TRBD1 (5 bases). Trimming removed 5 bases from V and 2 bases from J, with 16 bases in between. Germline CDR1 and CDR2: MNHEY and SMNVEV (reference sequence). The CDR3 length is 17 residues.

V gene TRBV20-1 combines with J gene TRBJ1-2, with D possibly TRBD1 on 6 matching bases. Germline CDR1 reads DFQATT; CDR2 reads SNEGSKA (reference sequence). V lost 0 bases, J lost 12 bases, and 17 bases lay in between. This CDR3 comprises 13 residues. CDR3 region: CSARENRESKNTF. CDR3 in DNA: TGCAGTGCTAGAGAGAACAGGGAGAGTAAGAACACCTTC.

The rearrangement links TRBV3-1 to TRBJ2-1; 11 bases are shared with TRBD2. J gave up 6 bases and V 0 bases, and 7 bases lay outside the gene matches. The length of the CDR3 is 17 residues. Germline-derived CDR1 and CDR2 are LGHDT and YNNKEL (reference sequence). CDR3 amino acids: CASSQDLASGGSNEQFF. Written as DNA, the CDR3 is TGTGCCAGCAGCCAAGATCTGGCTAGCGGGGGGAGCAATGAGCAGTTCTTC.

This clonotype was counted only a few times. The gene calls are TRBV20-1 and TRBJ2-3, with 11 nucleotides matching TRBD2. The CDR3 has 16 residues. Unmatched junction bases numbered 10, after V lost 6 bases and J lost 2 bases. Germline CDR1 reads DFQATT; CDR2 reads SNEGSKA (reference sequence). The CDR3 nucleotides read TGCAGTGCCACCACCCCACTAGCGGGGGTCACAGATACGCAGTATTTT. It encodes CSATTPLAGVTDTQYF.